This T cell receptor beta chain emerged from a study of OX40 agonist ivuxolimab in advanced cancers. Study information: Every 2 weeks, patients got intravenous ivuxolimab at one of six dose levels (0.01-10 mg/kg). A history of anti-PD-1, anti-PD-L1 or anti-CTLA-4 therapy was acceptable, and roughly 40% had some.

Study-wide findings and caveats: Relative to CD4+, CD8+ T cells held more expanded clones on average. Near-lowest levels of clonal expansion characterized partial responders at 0.1-3.0 mg/kg.

The germline V gene encodes CDR1 WNHNN and CDR2 SYGVQD (reference sequence). The junction had 8 bases not matched to a gene; V was cut back by 6 bases and J by 6 bases. The CDR3 extends over 17 amino acids. In the case of this clone: Its antigen remains unidentified.

Repertoires were generated with immunoSEQ multiplex PCR, while TCRdb's copy carries only in-frame clones and drops some. Among 25,000 to 35,000 clones listed, roughly 80% were seen once. Sequenced material: CD4+ or CD8+ T cells sorted from blood, taken in a trial of the OX40 agonist ivuxolimab. The clonotype was recovered from an adult with an advanced solid tumor such as melanoma, head and neck, liver or kidney cancer. The chain is built from TRBV10-1 and TRBJ2-1; 16 nucleotides match TRBD2. The CDR3 loop reads CASRPGTSGRGGNEQFF. CDR3 in DNA: TGCGCCAGCAGGCCTGGGACTAGCGGGAGGGGGGGCAATGAGCAGTTCTTC.